This record looks at one T cell receptor (beta chain) sequence and its context. The antigen is undetermined. The record originates from a study of cytomegalovirus exposure and HLA in healthy donors. The assay was immunoSEQ multiplex PCR, and TCRdb's table has in-frame clones only and misses some. The data contain a few hundred thousand clones, around 91% of them singletons. General study results and limits: The authors listed 180 or so TCR beta chains as cytomegalovirus-associated.

Germline V gene sequence: CDR1 DFQATT, CDR2 SNEGSKA (reference sequence). The J segment lost 13 bases and the V segment lost 3 bases, leaving 4 bases of the junction unmatched. The CDR3 spans 10 residues. Sequencing was performed on PBMCs. This sequence originates from a woman aged 30 to 39 in good health and CMV-seronegative. J is TRBJ2-3 and V is TRBV20-1, with 7 bases aligning to TRBD2. This CDR3 reads CSASGLEEYF. In nucleotides, the CDR3 is TGCAGTGCTAGCGGACTAGAGGAGTATTTT.